The clone carrying this T cell receptor beta chain was counted between two and nine times. Its antigen remains unknown. TCRdb re-called the 5' RACE reads through MiXCR, storing one row per CDR3 protein. The sample has about 290,000 distinct CDR3 sequences; roughly 18% are singletons. Trimming took off 2 bases at V and 6 bases at J, with 8 bases between the two ends. The CDR3 consists of 13 residues. Germline CDR1 is MNHNS and CDR2 is SASEGT. This entry belongs to a study of T-cell memory formation after mild COVID-19. Study-level points and caveats: The study found contracting CD4+ clones mainly in CM and EM and contracting CD8+ clones in EMRA. From day 15 to 85, contracting clones were balanced between CD4 and CD8, whereas later expanders leaned toward CD4+. Memory sampled before infection contained some responding clones, suggesting cross-reactive memory joined.

This chain links TRBV6-1 with TRBJ1-5; no firm D call. The receptor was isolated from a man aged 18 to 30 who had mild COVID-19 (a few samples of this study predate the infection). Cell type and time point are not known. Sequencing was done on a sample of PBMCs or a T cell subset sorted from them (not recorded which). The CDR3, as DNA: TGTGCCAGCAGTGAAATTTTGGCTCAGCCCCAGCATTTT. Translating it yields CASSEILAQPQHF.